One and the same sample provided the 10 T cell receptor beta chains below, sequenced in a study of identical twins. Via MiXCR, TCRdb re-called the 5' RACE reads, giving one row per CDR3 protein. This repertoire shows about 340,000 distinct CDR3 sequences, about 12% found once; its top ten account for 7.2%. This same sample was also part of a study on yellow fever vaccine responses in identical twins.

The sequenced material came from CD8+ T cells sorted from blood. These receptors were collected from a woman under 30 in good health.

This clonotype was seen at least ten times. The J gene is TRBJ2-7, the V gene TRBV12-3 or TRBV12-4; 8 bases match TRBD1. The CDR3 contains 14 residues. V lost 5 bases and J lost 4; bases outside the gene matches: 7. As DNA, the CDR3 is TGTGCCAGCAGTCAAGGACAGGGTTTTTACGAGCAGTACTTC. Amino acid sequence: CASSQGQGFYEQYF.

The sample holds a few counts of this clonotype. The rearrangement links TRBV5-5 to TRBJ2-1; D not resolved. Trimming left V 0 bases short and J 5 bases short, with 12 bases between. The V gene's germline CDR1 is SGHKS and CDR2 YYEKEE (reference sequence). There are 15 residues in the CDR3. The CDR3 sequence is CASSLGLFTDNEQFF. As DNA, the CDR3 is TGTGCCAGCAGCTTGGGACTGTTCACAGACAATGAGCAGTTCTTC.

The rearrangement links TRBV19 to TRBJ1-1; D may be TRBD1 (5 bases). Germline V gene sequence: CDR1 LNHDA, CDR2 SQIVND (reference sequence). This CDR3 is 13 amino acids long. V shed 6 bases and J shed 5 bases, with 13 bases lying between them. In DNA, the CDR3 is TGTGCCAGTAGATCAGGGAGATTAACTGAAGCTTTCTTT. This translates into CASRSGRLTEAFF.

This clonotype has just a few counts. V gene TRBV6-1 combines with J gene TRBJ2-7, with D uncertain. CDR1 and CDR2 (germline): MNHNS, SASEGT. The CDR3 length is 15 residues. V lost 1 base, J lost 3 bases, and 13 bases lay in between. The chain's CDR3 is CASSEEGIWNYEQYV. CDR3 nucleotide sequence: TGTGCCAGCAGTGAAGAGGGAATATGGAACTACGAGCAGTACGTC.

The genes are TRBV6-1 and TRBJ2-3; 10 bases agree with TRBD2. V lost 6 bases, J lost 4 bases, and 10 bases stayed unmatched. Germline V gene data show CDR1 as MNHNS and CDR2 as SASEGT. The CDR3 is 16 residues long. As DNA, the CDR3 is TGTGCCAGCAGCCCCCGGTCTAGCGGGAGTGCAGATACGCAGTATTTT. Its translation is CASSPRSSGSADTQYF.

This clonotype was seen a handful of times. CDR3 region: CASTSEGLAANTGELFF. CDR3 DNA sequence: TGTGCCAGCACCTCAGAGGGACTAGCGGCGAACACCGGGGAGCTGTTTTTT. This chain links TRBV7-9 with TRBJ2-2; 11 bases map to TRBD2. J lost 0 bases, V lost 7 bases, and 7 bases had no gene match. From germline, CDR1 is SEHNR and CDR2 FQNEAQ (reference sequence). This CDR3 is 17 amino acids long.

The sample holds many counts of this clonotype. CDR3 region: CASSEEVVQETQYF. CDR3 DNA sequence: TGCGCCAGCAGTGAGGAGGTGGTCCAAGAGACCCAGTACTTC. The chain recombines TRBV10-2 with TRBJ2-5; D not certain. Germline lookup yields CDR1 WSHSY and CDR2 SAAADI. The CDR3 has 14 residues. V was shortened by 2 bases and J by 1 base, with 8 bases between the two germline ends.

The chain combines TRBV5-6 with TRBJ1-6; tentatively, D is TRBD1 (5 bases). This CDR3 has 16 residues. CDR1 and CDR2 (germline): SGHDT, YYEEEE. V was cut by 6 bases and J by 7 bases, with 20 bases left in between. CDR3 residues: CASTFGPGPENSPLHF. CDR3 nucleotide sequence: TGTGCCAGCACCTTCGGCCCAGGGCCCGAAAATTCACCCCTCCACTTT. Drawing the rest from reference TRBV5-6 and TRBJ1-6, the complete variable domain is DAGVTQSPTHLIKTRGQQVTLRCSPKSGHDTVSWYQQALGQGPQFIFQYYEEEERQRGNFPDRFSGHQFPNYSSELNVNALLLGDSALYLCASTFGPGPENSPLHFGNGTRLTVT.

The chain joins TRBV21-1 to TRBJ2-5; the table gives TRBD2 as D, unverified against the DNA. TRBV21-1 is annotated as a pseudogene. The CDR3 length is 15 residues. The CDR3 DNA reads as TGTGCCAGCAGCCCACTAGCGGGAGAGCAAGAGACCCAGTACTTC. It is translated as CASSPLAGEQETQYF.

This clonotype has a count of ten or more. The CDR3 DNA reads TGTGCCAGCAGCCAAGAAGAGCTAAATGAAAAACTGTTTTTT. Protein sequence: CASSQEELNEKLFF. The chain couples TRBV4-2 to TRBJ1-4; D gene unclear. V was pared by 0 bases and J by 5 bases, with 7 bases between. The CDR3 has 14 amino acids. The germline V gene has CDR1 LGHNA and CDR2 YNFKEQ.